The rows below give T cell receptor beta chains drawn from one sample of a study of tumor and adjacent non-tumor tissue in lung cancer. MiXCR was run by TCRdb on the multiplex PCR reads, yielding one entry per CDR3 protein. The table has roughly 75,000 distinct CDR3 sequences, 65% to 85% seen once. Material for sequencing was distant non-tumor lung tissue. The receptors shown here come from a man aged 60 to 69 with non-small cell lung cancer. Each CDR3 is given with its conserved first and last residue. D genes are given only for firm matches. Size tells how often a clone was seen (once, few, many) or the class of an expanded clone, and some rows leave it out.

abundance	v_gene	len	j_gene	d_gene	CDR3aa	CDR3nt
NA	TRBV11-3	11	TRBJ2-5	NA	CARVCQETQYF	TGTGCCAGGGTGTGTCAAGAGACCCAGTACTTC
NA	TRBV11-2	14	TRBJ2-3	TRBD2	CASSLDQAGDAQYF	TGTGCCAGCAGCTTAGATCAGGCGGGGGACGCGCAGTATTTT
NA	TRBV7-2	15	TRBJ1-2	TRBD1	CASSRDRDRRLDYTF	TGTGCCAGCAGCCGTGACCGGGACAGGAGGCTCGACTACACCTTC
once	TRBV11-3	13	TRBJ1-2	TRBD1	CASRVGQEYGYTF	TGTGCCAGCAGAGTGGGACAGGAGTATGGCTACACCTTC
few	TRBV20-1	12	TRBJ2-7	NA	CSASAITYKQYF	TGCAGTGCTAGTGCGATCACCTATAAGCAGTACTTC
many	TRBV20-1	14	TRBJ2-7	TRBD2	CSAVGLAGIYEQYF	TGCAGTGCGGTGGGACTAGCGGGAATCTACGAGCAGTACTTC
NA	TRBV6-6	13	TRBJ1-1	NA	CASSSTGDTEAFF	TGTGCCAGCAGCTCAACTGGAGACACTGAAGCTTTCTTT
NA	TRBV11-3	13	TRBJ2-1	NA	CTSSLGQTVERFF	TGTACCAGCAGCTTAGGTCAGACGGTTGAGCGGTTCTTC
medium-sized	TRBV29-1	13	TRBJ2-1	NA	CSVWGGRYNEQFF	TGCAGCGTTTGGGGCGGGCGGTACAATGAGCAGTTCTTC
NA	TRBV28	17	TRBJ1-1	NA	CASSLGGGLGVATEAFF	TGTGCCAGCAGTTTAGGGGGGGGACTGGGGGTGGCCACTGAAGCTTTCTTT
NA	TRBV12-3/TRBV12-4	12	TRBJ2-5	NA	CDSSPGRETHYF	TGTGACAGCAGCCCGGGCCGCGAGACCCACTACTTC
many	TRBV20-1	10	TRBJ2-5	NA	CSARAETQYF	TGCAGTGCTAGAGCGGAGACCCAGTACTTC
NA	TRBV4-3	13	TRBJ2-3	NA	CTSSQENAETQYF	TGCACCAGCAGCCAAGAGAATGCAGAAACGCAGTATTTT
NA	TRBV6-1	15	TRBJ2-1	TRBD1	CASRRDRVDTYEQFF	TGTGCCAGCAGAAGAGACAGGGTGGATACCTACGAGCAGTTCTTC
NA	TRBV4-2	13	TRBJ2-7	NA	CASRNNDAYEQYF	TGTGCCAGCAGGAACAATGACGCCTACGAGCAGTACTTC
many	TRBV7-8	17	TRBJ2-3	TRBD2	CASSFPTSGGPRDTQYF	TGTGCCAGCAGCTTTCCCACTAGCGGGGGCCCGCGAGATACGCAGTATTTT
NA	TRBV20-1	14	TRBJ2-7	TRBD2	CSDISAGAPYERYF	TGCAGTGATATTTCAGCGGGGGCTCCCTACGAGCGGTACTTC
NA	TRBV4-3	17	TRBJ1-1	NA	CASRQYVPGRSGTEVFF	TGCGCCAGCAGGCAATACGTTCCGGGCAGATCGGGCACTGAAGTTTTCTTT
NA	TRBV4-1	15	TRBJ1-1	NA	CTSSQAGAENTDAFF	TGCACCAGCAGCCAAGCAGGAGCGGAGAACACTGATGCTTTCTTT
NA	TRBV20-1	16	TRBJ2-7	TRBD1	CSARDDRQGASCEQYF	TGCAGCGCTAGAGATGATCGACAGGGTGCCTCCTGCGAGCAGTACTTC
NA	TRBV11-2	15	TRBJ2-7	NA	CTSSQDRSPLYEQHF	TGTACCAGCAGCCAAGACAGGTCCCCCCTCTACGAGCAGCACTTC
medium-sized	TRBV11-1	13	TRBJ2-7	TRBD1	CASSTDRGGEQYF	TGTGCCAGCAGCACGGACAGGGGTGGAGAGCAGTACTTC
NA	TRBV20-1	17	TRBJ2-2	NA	CRGRTSGGGSNTGELFF	TGCAGGGGTAGAACTTCGGGTGGGGGGAGCAACACCGGGGAGCTGTTTTTT
NA	TRBV11-3	16	TRBJ2-3	NA	CVSSPRTSRFTDTQYF	TGTGTCAGCAGCCCACGCACGTCGAGGTTCACAGATACGCAGTATTTT
NA	TRBV11-2	15	TRBJ2-3	NA	CASSSGRQYIDTQYF	TGTGCCAGCAGCTCAGGGAGGCAATACATAGATACGCAGTATTTT
NA	TRBV6-5	15	TRBJ1-4	NA	CASSYTTEPNEILFF	TGTGCCAGCAGTTACACAACCGAGCCAAATGAAATACTGTTTTTT
NA	TRBV11-2	15	TRBJ1-6	NA	CSSRGPGHSDSALHF	TGTTCCAGCAGGGGTCCGGGACATAGTGATTCAGCCCTTCACTTT
NA	TRBV12-3/TRBV12-4	15	TRBJ1-1	NA	CASSFPGILNTIALF	TGTGCCAGCAGTTTCCCAGGGATACTGAACACTATAGCTCTCTTT
NA	TRBV7-9	15	TRBJ2-1	TRBD1	CASSGGTGSYNVQFF	TGTGCCAGCAGTGGGGGGACAGGTTCATACAATGTGCAGTTCTTC
once	TRBV20-1	20	TRBJ2-4	NA	CSATSRPTEVVFLAKNIQYF	TGCAGTGCTACGAGCCGACCGACAGAAGTGGTGTTTCTAGCCAAAAACATTCAGTATTTC
NA	TRBV11-2	14	TRBJ2-2	NA	CASSLEPLWGELFF	TGTGCCAGCAGCTTAGAGCCCCTCTGGGGGGAGCTGTTTTTT
many	TRBV11-2	12	TRBJ1-5	NA	CASSLAGQPQHF	TGTGCCAGCAGCTTAGCAGGGCAGCCCCAGCATTTT
NA	TRBV11-2	14	TRBJ1-1	NA	CDSSLVRRGTEAFF	TGTGACAGCAGCCTAGTGAGGAGGGGCACTGAAGCTTTCTTT
few	TRBV2	14	TRBJ2-3	NA	CASSEAFQWVGQYF	TGTGCCAGCAGTGAAGCCTTCCAGTGGGTGGGGCAGTATTTT
NA	TRBV11-1	18	TRBJ2-1	NA	CTSSLAQVYAGQIPQQSF	TGTACCAGCAGTTTAGCGCAAGTCTATGCGGGGCAGATCCCCCAACAGTCCTTC
NA	TRBV4-3	14	TRBJ2-7	NA	CAISQDNNGYEQYF	TGCGCTATCAGCCAAGATAATAACGGCTACGAGCAGTATTTC
NA	TRBV5-4	14	TRBJ2-3	NA	CASSFGPAENAQYF	TGTGCCAGCAGCTTCGGACCAGCAGAAAATGCGCAGTATTTT
many	TRBV4-1	16	TRBJ2-5	TRBD1	CASSQVLGQGTLAQYF	TGCGCCAGCAGCCAAGTTTTGGGACAGGGGACATTAGCCCAGTACTTC
NA	TRBV11-2	16	TRBJ2-3	NA	CASTPPWATTTDTQYF	TGTGCCAGCACCCCACCCTGGGCCACCACCACAGATACGCAGTATTTT
NA	TRBV4-2	17	TRBJ1-2	TRBD1	CGSSQFAGTGGRYGYTF	TGTGGCAGCAGCCAATTTGCCGGGACAGGGGGCCGATATGGCTACACCTTC
NA	TRBV5-1	16	TRBJ2-3	TRBD1	CASSLARTGRSDTQYF	TGCGCCAGCAGCTTGGCGAGGACAGGGAGATCAGATACGCAGTATTTT
NA	TRBV4-2	18	TRBJ1-6	TRBD1	CASGHSLGTGLGNSPLHF	TGCGCCAGCGGCCACTCACTAGGGACAGGGTTAGGAAATTCACCCCTCCACTTT
NA	TRBV20-1	14	TRBJ2-7	NA	CSTRDFRGDYEQYF	TGCAGTACTAGAGACTTCAGAGGGGACTACGAGCAGTACTTC
NA	TRBV20-1	15	TRBJ2-7	TRBD2	CSVASGTTVLREQYF	TGCAGTGTTGCTTCCGGGACTACCGTTCTGAGGGAGCAGTACTTC
NA	TRBV4-3	16	TRBJ2-6	NA	CASIQEAVSGANVVTF	TGCGCCAGCATCCAAGAGGCAGTGTCTGGGGCCAACGTCGTGACTTTC
NA	TRBV20-1	15	TRBJ1-2	NA	CSTRDAFYRNYGYTF	TGCAGTACTAGAGATGCCTTCTATCGTAACTATGGCTACACCTTC
NA	TRBV4-2	14	TRBJ1-2	NA	CASNGQAVNYGYTF	TGTGCCAGCAATGGGCAGGCGGTTAACTATGGCTACACCTTC
NA	TRBV6-5	12	TRBJ2-1	NA	CANSRRNNEQFF	TGTGCCAACAGTCGGAGGAACAATGAGCAGTTCTTC
many	TRBV4-3	16	TRBJ1-4	NA	CASSQGRGIGNEKLFF	TGCGCCAGCAGCCAAGGGAGGGGGATCGGGAATGAAAAACTGTTTTTT
once	TRBV11-3	18	TRBJ2-2	TRBD2	CASSSRGAGRYRAGTLFF	TGTGCCAGCAGCTCCCGGGGAGCGGGAAGATACAGAGCCGGGACGCTGTTTTTT
NA	TRBV11-2	14	TRBJ2-7	NA	CASSIASLSYDQYF	TGTGCCAGCAGCATAGCATCTCTCTCCTACGATCAGTACTTC
NA	TRBV12-3/TRBV12-4	12	TRBJ2-5	NA	CASRFGEEPQYF	TGTGCCAGCAGATTCGGGGAGGAGCCCCAATACTTC
NA	TRBV11-3	17	TRBJ2-1	TRBD2	CASSLGTSSSSYNEQFF	TGTGCCAGCAGCTTAGGGACTAGCAGCAGCTCCTACAATGAGCAGTTCTTC
NA	TRBV11-2	19	TRBJ2-6	TRBD1	CDNSLVPKDRPSGTNVLTF	TGTGACAACAGCTTAGTTCCAAAGGACAGGCCCTCTGGGACCAACGTCCTGACTTTC